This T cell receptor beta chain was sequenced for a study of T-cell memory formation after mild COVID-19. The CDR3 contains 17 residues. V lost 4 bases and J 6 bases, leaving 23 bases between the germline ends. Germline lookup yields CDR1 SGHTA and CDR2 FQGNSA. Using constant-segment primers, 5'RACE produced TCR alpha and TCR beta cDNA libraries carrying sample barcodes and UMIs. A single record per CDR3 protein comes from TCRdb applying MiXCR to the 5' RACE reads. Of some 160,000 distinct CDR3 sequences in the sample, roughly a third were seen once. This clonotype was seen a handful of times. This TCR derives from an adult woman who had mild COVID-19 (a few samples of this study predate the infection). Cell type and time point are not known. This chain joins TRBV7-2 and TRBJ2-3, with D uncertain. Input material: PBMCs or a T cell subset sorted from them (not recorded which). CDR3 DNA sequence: TGTGCCAGCAGCTATGGTGGCCAGCTAGGCCTCACTGATACGCAGTATTTT. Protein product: CASSYGGQLGLTDTQYF. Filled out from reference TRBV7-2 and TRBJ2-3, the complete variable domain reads GAGVSQSPSNKVTEKGKDVELRCDPISGHTALYWYRQSLGQGLEFLIYFQGNSAPDKSGLPSDRFSAERTGGSVSTLTIQRTQQEDSAVYLCASSYGGQLGLTDTQYFGPGTRLTVL.